Many counts were recorded for the clone carrying this T cell receptor beta chain. No antigen is known for it. This sample is part of a study of early T cells in non-severe SARS-CoV-2 infection. Study in general: Sequencing of unsorted whole blood was done on bulk RNA, leaving chains unpaired. Overall study results and limits: VDJdb matching favored anti-spike CD8 responses, missing private and CD4 specificities.

As part of library construction, unique molecular identifiers were attached to individual cDNA molecules. TCRdb processed the 5' RACE reads anew with MiXCR; each CDR3 protein has one entry. The table records roughly 61,000 distinct CDR3 sequences, roughly 10% of them present only once. Unmatched junction bases numbered 6, after V lost 7 bases and J lost 3 bases. Germline CDR1 is MNHEY and CDR2 is SVGEGT. CDR3 size: 14 residues. V is TRBV6-2 or TRBV6-3 and J is TRBJ2-1; TRBD2 matches at 7 bases. The source material was whole blood. This clonotype was obtained from an adult who was a healthcare worker with PCR-confirmed SARS-CoV-2 infection or an uninfected control (not recorded which). The CDR3 coding sequence is TGTGCCAGCACCCGGGGGGTTGACTACAATGAGCAGTTCTTC. The encoded protein is CASTRGVDYNEQFF.